The clone carrying this T cell receptor (beta chain) appeared a few times. The length of the CDR3 is 13 residues. V was pared by 5 bases and J by 1 base, with 3 bases of the junction left unmatched. CDR1 GTSNPN and CDR2 SVGIG come from the germline V gene (reference sequence). These data belong to a study of blood T cell repertoires in COVID-19. Original methodology: It was from reference gene primer amplification that nucleated cell counts were estimated. The protocol was immunoSEQ multiplex PCR, while the TCRdb copy is restricted to in-frame clones and leaves out a portion. The V and J calls and clone size come from that table; D and trimming were worked out from the DNA. There are under 250,000 clones in the sample; approximately 89% occur only once, and less than 4% lies in the top ten.

The chain recombines TRBV30 with TRBJ1-1; 8 positions match TRBD1. This TCR derives from a woman in her 30s with acute COVID-19. The sample consisted of PBMCs or T cells enriched from blood (not recorded which). The CDR3 DNA follows: TGTGCCTGGGACAGGGGCGGGAACACTGAAGCTTTCTTT. Residues: CAWDRGGNTEAFF.